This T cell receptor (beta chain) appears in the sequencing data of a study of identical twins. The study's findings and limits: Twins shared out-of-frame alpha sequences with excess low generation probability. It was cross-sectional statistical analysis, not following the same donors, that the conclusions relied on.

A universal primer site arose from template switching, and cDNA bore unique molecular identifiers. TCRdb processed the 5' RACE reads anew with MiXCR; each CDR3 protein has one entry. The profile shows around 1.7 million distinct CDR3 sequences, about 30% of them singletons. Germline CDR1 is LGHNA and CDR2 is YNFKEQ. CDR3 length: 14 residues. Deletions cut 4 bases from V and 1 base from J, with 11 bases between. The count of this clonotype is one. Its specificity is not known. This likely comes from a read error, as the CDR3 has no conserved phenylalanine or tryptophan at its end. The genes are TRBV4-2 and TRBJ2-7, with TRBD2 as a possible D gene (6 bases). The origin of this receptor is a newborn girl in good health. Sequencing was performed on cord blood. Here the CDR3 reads CASSPGDRSYEQYL. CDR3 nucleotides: TGTGCCAGCAGCCCGGGGGACCGGTCCTACGAGCAGTACCTC.